Below, one TCR beta chain is given with its context. This specimen comes from a study of blood T cell repertoires in COVID-19. Study-wide context: Sites across the United States, Italy and Spain contributed samples from acute and convalescent COVID-19. T cells, B-cell-depleted T cells, or PBMCs provided the cDNA or gDNA that served as material.

Germline CDR1 SEHNR, CDR2 FQNEAQ (reference sequence). Germline trimming cut 8 bases from V and 8 bases from J; bases unmatched to any gene: 15. The CDR3 is made up of 16 amino acids. In the study's own analysis: Estimation of nucleated cell counts relied on the amplification of reference gene primers. Clones were read by immunoSEQ multiplex PCR, and TCRdb kept only the in-frame ones, dropping some. V, J and clone size were drawn from that table, and D and trimming were deduced from the DNA. This sample has fewer than 200,000 clones, with 65% to 90% found just once. Cohorts were assigned according to the clinical history that participants reported.

The source material was PBMCs or T cells enriched from blood (not recorded which). This receptor was identified in a man between 50 and 59 years old who had recovered from COVID-19. The J gene is TRBJ2-1, the V gene TRBV7-9; 10 bases align to TRBD2. This chain's CDR3 is CASGLLPSGGNDEQFF. As DNA, the CDR3 is TGTGCCAGCGGATTGTTACCTAGCGGGGGTAACGATGAGCAGTTCTTC.